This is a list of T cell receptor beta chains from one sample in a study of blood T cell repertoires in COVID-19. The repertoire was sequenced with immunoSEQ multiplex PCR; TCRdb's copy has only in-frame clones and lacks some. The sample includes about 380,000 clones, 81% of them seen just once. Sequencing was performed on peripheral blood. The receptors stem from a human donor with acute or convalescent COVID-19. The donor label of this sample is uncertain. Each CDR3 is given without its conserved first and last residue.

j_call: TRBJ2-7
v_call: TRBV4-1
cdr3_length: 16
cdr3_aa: ASSHPPVPGQEKLEQY

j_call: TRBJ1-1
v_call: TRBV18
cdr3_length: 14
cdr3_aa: ASSPVMAGVRTEAF

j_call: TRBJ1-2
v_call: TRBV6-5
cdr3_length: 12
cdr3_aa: ASKPTGGNYGYT

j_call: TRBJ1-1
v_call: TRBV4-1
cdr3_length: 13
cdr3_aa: ASSQSQGQNTEAF

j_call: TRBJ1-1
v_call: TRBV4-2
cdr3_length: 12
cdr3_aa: ASSQVSGGTEAF

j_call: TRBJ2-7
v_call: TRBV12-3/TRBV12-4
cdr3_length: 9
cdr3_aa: ASRLRGEQY

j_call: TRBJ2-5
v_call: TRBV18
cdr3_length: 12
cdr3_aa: ASSPQQGQETQY

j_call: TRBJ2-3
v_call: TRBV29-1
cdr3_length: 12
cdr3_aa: SVGDGFGTDTQY

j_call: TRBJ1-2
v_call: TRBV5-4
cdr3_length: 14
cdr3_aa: ASSGQRDRGGLGYT

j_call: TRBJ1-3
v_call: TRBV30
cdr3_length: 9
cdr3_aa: AWTSGNTIY

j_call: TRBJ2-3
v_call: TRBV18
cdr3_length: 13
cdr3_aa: ASSPTQGRTDTQY

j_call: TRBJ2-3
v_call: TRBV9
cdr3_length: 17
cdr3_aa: ASSLVGNRGLAGTDTQY

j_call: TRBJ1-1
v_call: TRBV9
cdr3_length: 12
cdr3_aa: ASSVYRGGTEAF

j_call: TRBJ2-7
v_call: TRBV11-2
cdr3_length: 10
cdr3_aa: ASSYRGYEQY

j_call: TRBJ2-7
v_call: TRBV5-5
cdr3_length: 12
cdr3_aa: ASSSRDIRGEQY

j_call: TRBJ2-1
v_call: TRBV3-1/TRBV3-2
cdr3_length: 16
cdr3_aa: ASSQVSGGPRRVHEQF

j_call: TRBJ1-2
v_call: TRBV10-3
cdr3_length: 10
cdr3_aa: AIRRDTYGYT

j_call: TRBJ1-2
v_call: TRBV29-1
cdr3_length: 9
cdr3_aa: SVSPNYGYT

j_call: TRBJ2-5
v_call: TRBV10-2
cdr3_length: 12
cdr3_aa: ASTGLAGGETQY

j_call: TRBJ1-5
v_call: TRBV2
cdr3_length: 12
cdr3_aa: ASSRDRSNQPQH

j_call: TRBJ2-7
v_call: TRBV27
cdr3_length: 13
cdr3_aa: ASRNTGASSYEQY

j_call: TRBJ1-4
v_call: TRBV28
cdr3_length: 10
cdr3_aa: ASTGGREKLF

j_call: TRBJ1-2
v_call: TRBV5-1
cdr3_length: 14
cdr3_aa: ASSLDSGRRENGYT

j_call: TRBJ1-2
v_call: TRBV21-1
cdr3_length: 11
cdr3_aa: ASSSPGSYGYT

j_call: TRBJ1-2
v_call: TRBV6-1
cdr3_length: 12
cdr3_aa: ASSETSRLYGYT

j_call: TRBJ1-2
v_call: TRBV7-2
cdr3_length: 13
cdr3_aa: ASSERGGGTYGYT

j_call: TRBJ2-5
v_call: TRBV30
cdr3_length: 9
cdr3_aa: AWSEGETQY

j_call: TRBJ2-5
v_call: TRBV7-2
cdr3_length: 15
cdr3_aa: ASSRGGRGANQETQY

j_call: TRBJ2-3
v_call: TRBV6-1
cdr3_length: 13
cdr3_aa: ASRPESYGTDTQY

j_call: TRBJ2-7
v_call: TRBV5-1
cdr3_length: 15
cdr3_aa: ASSPRRSGQGPYEQY

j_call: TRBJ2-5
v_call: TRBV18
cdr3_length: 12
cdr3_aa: ASSLGLAGETQY

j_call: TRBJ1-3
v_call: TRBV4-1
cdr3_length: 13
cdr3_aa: ASSLLGVAGNTIY

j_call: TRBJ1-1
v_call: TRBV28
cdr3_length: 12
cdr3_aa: ASSLSGGGTEAF

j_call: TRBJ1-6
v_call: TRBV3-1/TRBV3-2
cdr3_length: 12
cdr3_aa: ASSLGTGPSPLH

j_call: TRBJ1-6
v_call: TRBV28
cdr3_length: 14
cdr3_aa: ASSLSGGRRNSPLH

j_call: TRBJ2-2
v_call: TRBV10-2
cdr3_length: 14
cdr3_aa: ASRPIYRGRGGELF

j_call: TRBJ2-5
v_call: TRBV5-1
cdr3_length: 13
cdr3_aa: ASQILDRGKETQY

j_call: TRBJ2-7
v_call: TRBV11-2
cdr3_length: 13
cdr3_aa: ASSLVWGGSYEQY

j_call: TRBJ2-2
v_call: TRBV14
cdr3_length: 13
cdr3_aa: ASSQEVYSTGELF

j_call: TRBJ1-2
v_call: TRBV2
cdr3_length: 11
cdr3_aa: ASSPDRSYGYT

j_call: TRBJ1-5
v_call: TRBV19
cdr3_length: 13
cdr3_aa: ASSLQDSQNQPQH

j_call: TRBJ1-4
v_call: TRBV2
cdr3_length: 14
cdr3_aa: ASERTGVISNEKLF

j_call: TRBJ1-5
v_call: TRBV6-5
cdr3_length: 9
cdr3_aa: ASAEAQPQH

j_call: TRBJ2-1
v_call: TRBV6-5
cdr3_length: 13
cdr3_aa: ASGRVRRTQNEQF

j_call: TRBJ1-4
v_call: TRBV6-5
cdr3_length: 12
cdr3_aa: ASSTGRSREKLF

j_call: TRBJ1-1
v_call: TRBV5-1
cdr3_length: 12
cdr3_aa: ASSQQTENTEAF

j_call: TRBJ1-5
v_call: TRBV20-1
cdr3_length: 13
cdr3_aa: SASEQQYSNQPQH

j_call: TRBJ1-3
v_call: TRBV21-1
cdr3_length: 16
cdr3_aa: ASSKDRGGPASGNTIY

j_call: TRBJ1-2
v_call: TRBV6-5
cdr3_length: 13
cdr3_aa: ASSYEGAQWYGYT

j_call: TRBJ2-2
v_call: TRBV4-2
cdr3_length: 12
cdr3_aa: ASSPGQQAGELF

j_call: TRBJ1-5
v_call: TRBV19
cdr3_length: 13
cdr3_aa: ASLRGHTDNQPQH

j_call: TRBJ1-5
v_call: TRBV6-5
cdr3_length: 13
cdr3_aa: ASSQDTYSNQPQH

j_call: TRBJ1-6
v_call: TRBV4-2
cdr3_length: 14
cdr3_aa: ASSQGQDRGNSPLH

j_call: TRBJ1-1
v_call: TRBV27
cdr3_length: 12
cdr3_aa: ASSRSGQVFEAF

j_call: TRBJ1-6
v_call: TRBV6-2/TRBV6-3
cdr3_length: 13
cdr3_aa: ASTPATGANSPLH

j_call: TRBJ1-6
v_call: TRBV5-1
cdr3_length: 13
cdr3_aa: ASRQEWGEGSPLH

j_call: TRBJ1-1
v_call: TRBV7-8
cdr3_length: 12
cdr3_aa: ASSWQRGGTEAF

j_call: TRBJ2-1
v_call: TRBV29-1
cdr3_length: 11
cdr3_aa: SLRTQGAAEQF